Given below is one TCR beta chain in context. Its antigen is still unknown. The CDR3 runs to 12 residues. Germline V gene sequence: CDR1 SQVTM, CDR2 ANQGSEA. Trimming cost V 4 bases and J 3 bases, with 8 bases left between them. The sample originates from a study of T-cell reconstitution after alpha-beta-depleted transplantation in children. Unique molecular identifiers were used to barcode this TCRbeta library. TCRdb processed the PCR reads anew with MiXCR; each CDR3 protein has one entry. The sample comprises about a million distinct CDR3 sequences, about 29% of which are singletons, and about 28% rests with the top ten. Overall study findings and caveats: At day 60, the high TCRbeta diversity found in some patients originated from recipient T cells and thymic progenitors that had survived. At one year after transplant, newly produced T cells mostly accounted for T-cell counts and diversity. Several hundred graft clones that had expanded were reportedly the source of alpha-beta T cells about two months after transplant.

The source of this sequence is a boy in the first two years of life who had a stem cell transplant for SCID, so the T cells may come from the graft donor. Sequencing was performed on PBMCs, mostly from graft donor cells, taken 360 days after TCRalphabeta/CD19-depleted stem cell transplant. This chain links TRBV29-1 with TRBJ2-3; D not resolved. The chain's CDR3 is CSVAPGTDTQYF. The CDR3 DNA is TGCAGCGTTGCCCCCGGTACAGATACGCAGTATTTT.